What follows describes a single T cell receptor beta chain. The target antigen is unknown. This specimen comes from a study of beta chain features in type 1 diabetes. Study-wide context: Regarding age, gender and cell yields, patients proved similar to healthy donors. Findings and limits, study-wide: In all four CD4+ subsets, TCRB CDR3 length was significantly, moderately reduced in type 1 diabetes. The VDJ junctions of type 1 diabetes patients carried fewer insertions and more deletions. These data did not resolve whether HLA type affects TCRB rearrangement.

Expressed TCRB transcripts were sequenced after all isolated RNA was converted to cDNA. Assay: immunoSEQ multiplex PCR; the TCRdb copy retains only in-frame clones and omits some. The table has some 640,000 clones, around an eighth seen once. The CDR3 consists of 16 residues. The germline V and J ends were trimmed by 5 bases and 3 bases, with 19 bases remaining between them. Per germline, CDR1 SGHTA and CDR2 FQGNSA. Over 95% purity was reached by all sorted populations. This rearrangement joins TRBV7-2 to TRBJ1-2; the D gene is possibly TRBD1 (5 bases). The clonotype comes from a man in his late teens or twenties with type 1 diabetes. Material: naive CD4+ T cells from blood. CDR3 bases: TGTGCCAGCAGCCCGGACCGCAGGGAGATCTACTATGGCTACACCTTC. Protein product: CASSPDRREIYYGYTF.